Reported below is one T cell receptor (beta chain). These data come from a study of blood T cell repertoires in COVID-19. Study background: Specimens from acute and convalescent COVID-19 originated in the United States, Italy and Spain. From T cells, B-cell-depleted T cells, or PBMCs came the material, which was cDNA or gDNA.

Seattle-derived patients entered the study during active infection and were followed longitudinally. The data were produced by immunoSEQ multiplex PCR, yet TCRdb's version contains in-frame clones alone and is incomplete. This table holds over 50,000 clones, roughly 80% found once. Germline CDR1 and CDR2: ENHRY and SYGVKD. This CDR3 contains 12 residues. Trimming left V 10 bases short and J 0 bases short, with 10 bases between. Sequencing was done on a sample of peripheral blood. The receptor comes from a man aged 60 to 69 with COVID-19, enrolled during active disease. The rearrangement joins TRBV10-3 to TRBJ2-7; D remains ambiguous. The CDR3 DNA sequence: TGTGCCACAAGACCAGGCTCCTACGAGCAGTACTTC. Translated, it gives CATRPGSYEQYF.